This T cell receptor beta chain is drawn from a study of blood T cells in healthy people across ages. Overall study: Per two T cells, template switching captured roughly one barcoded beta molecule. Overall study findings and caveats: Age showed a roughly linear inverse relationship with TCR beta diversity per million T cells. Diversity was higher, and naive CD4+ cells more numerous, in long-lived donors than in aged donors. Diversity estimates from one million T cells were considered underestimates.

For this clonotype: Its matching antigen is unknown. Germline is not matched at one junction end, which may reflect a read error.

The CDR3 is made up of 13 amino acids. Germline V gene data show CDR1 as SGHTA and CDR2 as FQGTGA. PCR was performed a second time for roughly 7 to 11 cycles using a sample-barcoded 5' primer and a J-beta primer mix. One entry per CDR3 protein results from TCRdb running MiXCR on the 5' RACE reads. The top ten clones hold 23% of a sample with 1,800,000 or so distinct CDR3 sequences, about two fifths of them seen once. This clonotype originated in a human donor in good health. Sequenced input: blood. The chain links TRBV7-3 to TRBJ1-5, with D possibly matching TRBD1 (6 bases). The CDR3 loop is CACSLGGNQPQHF. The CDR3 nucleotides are TGTGCCTGCAGCCTAGGGGGTAATCAGCCCCAGCATTTT.